A selection of T cell receptor beta chains follows, all from one sample in a study of control samples from healthy donors and cancer patients. The data were produced by immunoSEQ multiplex PCR, yet TCRdb's version contains in-frame clones alone and is incomplete. Counted here are some 30,000 clones, roughly 85% occurring once; the ten biggest clones make up approximately 3.9%. The sequenced sample was formalin-fixed, paraffin-embedded tissue. The receptors derive from a female donor with melanoma. The CDR3 runs from the conserved cysteine through the conserved F or W. Each record gives: CDR3 protein, V gene, clone size, CDR3 length, J gene. Clone sizes are given selectively: once, few, many, or a class where the clone is expanded.

CASSRSEVGGTEAFF TRBV3-1/TRBV3-2 - 15 TRBJ1-1
CASSPRTGSYEQYF TRBV11-2 - 14 TRBJ2-7
CSVALTNTGELFF TRBV29-1 - 13 TRBJ2-2
CASREWTNEKLFF TRBV3-1/TRBV3-2 - 13 TRBJ1-4
CASSWGTANYNEQFF TRBV7-2 - 15 TRBJ2-1
CASSLVSNQPQHF TRBV7-9 - 13 TRBJ1-5
CASSAGTDLYEQYF TRBV3-1/TRBV3-2 - 14 TRBJ2-7
CASSSRDGRTGELFF TRBV7-2 - 15 TRBJ2-2
CASSPGHYGYTF TRBV6-5 - 12 TRBJ1-2
CASSLAVTYGPARSYNEQFF TRBV5-1 - 20 TRBJ2-1
CASSYRQGGTTNYGYTF TRBV2 once 17 TRBJ1-2
CSVSLGGSTGF TRBV29-1 - 11 TRBJ1-2
CASSPGQRSDGYTF TRBV5-1 - 14 TRBJ1-2
CATSRDSGETQYF TRBV15 once 13 TRBJ2-5
CASSLGTGRAYNEQFF TRBV5-6 few 16 TRBJ2-1
CASSLEGRGRDEQFF TRBV11-3 - 15 TRBJ2-1
CASSPGSGGWSTEAFF TRBV11-1 medium-sized 16 TRBJ1-1
CASSVSGGTYNEQFF TRBV5-1 - 15 TRBJ2-1
CASPPPGMGRETQYF TRBV6-5 - 15 TRBJ2-5
CASRKGSYGYTF TRBV6-5 - 12 TRBJ1-2
CASSEVSANQPQHF TRBV6-1 once 14 TRBJ1-5
CASSSTGLSAFF TRBV7-2 - 12 TRBJ1-1
CASNKRDNEQFF TRBV5-4 - 12 TRBJ2-1
CASIDRGQLTEAFF TRBV13 once 14 TRBJ1-1
CASGWTDGETQYF TRBV6-5 - 13 TRBJ2-5
CASSFQGSTAYEQYF TRBV5-4 - 15 TRBJ2-7
CASSDAGTSTDTQYF TRBV27 - 15 TRBJ2-3
CANSLGGSLIEAFF TRBV7-2 - 14 TRBJ1-1
CASSQTGSNQPQHF TRBV4-3 - 14 TRBJ1-5
CASSQDRGSGEQYF TRBV3-1/TRBV3-2 - 14 TRBJ2-7
CASSPARRGNEQFF TRBV18 - 14 TRBJ2-1
CASSLVDSTDTQYF TRBV18 - 14 TRBJ2-3
CASSEASSTLSTDTQYF TRBV2 - 17 TRBJ2-3
CASSYGSRGDTEAFF TRBV7-3 - 15 TRBJ1-1
CASSLAGTGDQPQHF TRBV5-6 - 15 TRBJ1-5
CSVMTAENSYNSPLHF TRBV29-1 - 16 TRBJ1-6
CASSASGRDNEQFF TRBV2 - 14 TRBJ2-1
CASSPAGF TRBV6-4 - 8 TRBJ1-1
CASSVGQGYTGELFF TRBV10-1 - 15 TRBJ2-2
CASSQVGSYEQYF TRBV3-1/TRBV3-2 - 13 TRBJ2-7
CSASPPLAQETQYF TRBV20-1 - 14 TRBJ2-5
CASSPARSSTDTQYF TRBV18 - 15 TRBJ2-3
CSASGIETQYF TRBV20-1 - 11 TRBJ2-5
CASHSQENEKLFF TRBV7-9 - 13 TRBJ1-4
CASSLSVNPSGANVLTF TRBV7-3 - 17 TRBJ2-6
CASSYSSGTGETQYF TRBV6-5 few 15 TRBJ2-5
CASSEFSGRATVTQYF TRBV25-1 - 16 TRBJ2-5
CASSGYRAEAFF TRBV18 - 12 TRBJ1-1
CSARINTEAFF TRBV20-1 - 11 TRBJ1-1
CASSPGPGTQYF TRBV12-3/TRBV12-4 - 12 TRBJ2-3
CASSSRGAFYGYTF TRBV7-9 - 14 TRBJ1-2
CASSLQGGRAGNEQFF TRBV4-2 - 16 TRBJ2-1
CATSGGSPLGYTF TRBV15 - 13 TRBJ1-2
CARLQGAPGTGELFF TRBV19 - 15 TRBJ2-2
CASSIDRYTEAFF TRBV19 - 13 TRBJ1-1